This TCR beta chain originates from a study of kidney transplant recipient with SARS-CoV-2 infection. A single record per CDR3 protein comes from TCRdb applying MiXCR to the reads. This table holds about 240,000 distinct CDR3 sequences, 25% to 35% found once. This clonotype was seen just once. This may be a read error: a much more frequent sequence differs by one nucleotide. The CDR3 runs 16 residues. CDR1 LGHDT and CDR2 YNNKEL come from the germline V gene (reference sequence). V dropped 2 bases and J dropped 1 base, with 14 bases sitting between them. The receptor comes from a male patient aged 30 to 39 who had COVID-19 and was a kidney transplant recipient. Part of the T cells may come from the graft donor. Specimen: a blood sample, collected at baseline and on day 111 from a kidney transplant recipient. The V gene is TRBV3-1, the J gene TRBJ1-2; TRBD1 is a possible D gene (5 bases). The CDR3 DNA reads TGTGCCAGCAGCCAACTTTACGGGGCCCTTAACTATGGCTACACCTTC. The encoded protein is CASSQLYGALNYGYTF.